What follows is one T cell receptor beta chain and its context. Its antigen is unidentified. Blood specimens came from baseline, cycle 4 day 1, and cycle 7 day 1. Assay used: immunoSEQ multiplex PCR; TCRdb lists only in-frame clones, some missing. The sample consists of approximately 19,000 clones, about three quarters of them appearing once. This record comes from a study of OX40 agonist ivuxolimab in advanced cancers. Turning to the study itself: The study treated patients with ivuxolimab, an agonistic anti-OX40 (CD134) antibody. Overall study results and limits: Among the lowest peripheral clonal expansion occurred in 0.1-3.0 mg/kg partial responders. At 0.1 to 3.0 mg/kg and by week 6, CD4+ and CD8+ T cells in the blood had expanded clonally.

Here the sequenced sample was CD4+ or CD8+ T cells sorted from blood, taken in a trial of the OX40 agonist ivuxolimab. This receptor was identified in an adult with an advanced solid tumor such as melanoma, head and neck, liver or kidney cancer.

DNA for the CDR3: TGTGCCAGCAGTTCAACCGGGACTATTAGCTACGAGCAGTACTTC. Translated, it gives CASSSTGTISYEQYF. This chain joins TRBV28 and TRBJ2-7, with 7 bases fitting TRBD2. The CDR3 totals 15 residues. V trimming: 4 bases; J trimming: 3 bases; junction bases outside the gene matches: 9. The germline V gene encodes CDR1 MDHEN and CDR2 SYDVKM.